Listed here are 22 T cell receptor beta chains from one sample, sequenced in a study of blood T cell repertoires in COVID-19. The protocol was immunoSEQ multiplex PCR, while the TCRdb copy is restricted to in-frame clones and leaves out a portion. The sample contains roughly 230,000 clones, approximately 81% of which appear only once. The sample taken for sequencing was PBMCs or T cells enriched from blood (not recorded which). All receptors derive from a woman aged 45-59 years who had been exposed to COVID-19.

The V gene is TRBV18, the J gene TRBJ1-6; TRBD1 might be the D (5 bases). The CDR3 extends over 16 amino acids. Per germline, CDR1 KGHSH and CDR2 LQKENI. V was shortened by 3 bases and J by 7 bases, with 16 bases between the two germline ends. CDR3 sequence reads: CASSPDRSVGNSPLHF. The CDR3 nucleotides are TGTGCCAGCTCACCCGACAGATCAGTTGGGAATTCACCCCTCCACTTT.

J is TRBJ2-2 and V is TRBV4-2; 7 bases are a match to TRBD1. The CDR3 runs 16 residues. With 4 bases clipped from V and 8 bases from J, the junction kept 13 bases outside the gene matches. Germline loops: CDR1 LGHNA, CDR2 YNFKEQ. The CDR3 loop reads CASSPRADRKKGELFF. The CDR3 DNA follows: TGTGCCAGCAGCCCCCGGGCGGACAGGAAAAAAGGGGAGCTGTTTTTT.

This CDR3 is CASSQAGALRAFF. CDR3 coding DNA: TGTGCCAGCAGCCAAGCAGGGGCCCTGAGGGCTTTCTTT. This chain joins TRBV14 and TRBJ1-1; tentatively, D is TRBD1 (6 bases). Trimming stripped 1 base from V and 11 bases from J, with 14 bases between. This CDR3 has 13 amino acids. Germline CDR1 reads SGHDN; CDR2 reads FVKESK.

The V and J genes are TRBV27 and TRBJ2-7, with 9 positions matching TRBD2. With V trimmed by 4 bases and J by 6 bases, 7 bases remained unmatched. The germline gives CDR1 MNHEY, CDR2 SMNVEV (reference sequence). The CDR3 has 14 residues. CDR3 loop: CASSSAGGLSEQYF. Here the CDR3 DNA reads TGTGCCAGCAGTTCTGCGGGGGGGCTTAGCGAGCAGTACTTC.

This clone has only a few counts. V and J are TRBV29-1 and TRBJ1-2, with a weak D call TRBD1 (6 bases). This CDR3 has 13 residues. Germline V gene data show CDR1 as SQVTM and CDR2 as ANQGSEA. V was pared by 1 base and J by 8 bases, with 14 bases between. The CDR3 DNA is TGCAGCGTTGAAGGGGCAGGGGAGCGGGGCTACACCTTC. Amino acid sequence: CSVEGAGERGYTF.

The chain links TRBV29-1 to TRBJ2-7, with D possibly being TRBD1 (8 bases). Per germline, CDR1 SQVTM and CDR2 ANQGSEA. The CDR3 is made up of 12 amino acids. Trimming took off 6 bases at V and 6 bases at J, with 15 bases between the two ends. The CDR3 here is CSVGQGLSEQYF. The DNA of the CDR3 is TGCAGCGTAGGACAGGGACTATCCGAGCAGTACTTC.

The CDR3 DNA follows: TGTGCCAGCAGCTTACAATACCCCGGGCCCCCGAGGGACTATGGCTACACCTTC. As protein: CASSLQYPGPPRDYGYTF. The chain couples TRBV7-9 to TRBJ1-2; D is undetermined. Trimming removed 2 bases at V and 3 bases at J, with 22 bases between. CDR1 is SEHNR and CDR2 is FQNEAQ in the germline V gene (reference sequence). This CDR3 comprises 18 residues.

The chain uses TRBV28 and TRBJ1-1; no reliable D call. Germline V gene data show CDR1 as MDHEN and CDR2 as SYDVKM. This CDR3 is built from 15 residues. The ends were cut back, 5 bases at V and 0 bases at J, with 13 bases in the middle. CDR3 DNA sequence: TGTGCCAGCAGTGGACCTGGGCGGGTGAACACTGAAGCTTTCTTT. Its protein product is CASSGPGRVNTEAFF.

V usage is TRBV6-5 and J usage is TRBJ2-3; 8 nucleotides line up with TRBD2. The CDR3 length is 15 residues. In germline, CDR1 is MNHEY, CDR2 SVGAGI. V gave up 7 bases and J gave up 3 bases; unmatched junction bases: 9. The CDR3, as DNA: TGTGCCAGCACCCCAGCGGGGGTCCGAACAGATACGCAGTATTTT. Amino acids: CASTPAGVRTDTQYF.

The chain links TRBV12-3 or TRBV12-4 to TRBJ1-2; TRBD1 is a possible D gene (5 bases). The CDR3 covers 13 residues. Trimming pared 5 bases from V and 4 bases from J, leaving 11 bases between. CDR3: CASSPGDPYGYTF. The CDR3 DNA reads TGTGCCAGCAGTCCGGGGGACCCCTATGGCTACACCTTC.

This chain uses TRBV29-1 with TRBJ1-1; the D gene is possibly TRBD1 (6 bases). CDR1 SQVTM and CDR2 ANQGSEA come from the germline V gene. The CDR3 spans 13 residues. The V end was cut by 7 bases, the J end by 0 bases, with 12 bases between. In DNA, the CDR3 is TGCAGCGCTACACAGGGATTGAACACTGAAGCTTTCTTT. Protein sequence: CSATQGLNTEAFF.

This clone was observed a handful of times. CDR3 bases: TGTGCCAGTAGTATAACAGTTTCCTACGAGCAGTACTTC. Translated: CASSITVSYEQYF. This chain connects TRBV19 to TRBJ2-7, with unresolved D. V lost 2 bases and J 1 base, leaving 6 bases between the germline ends. Germline values: CDR1 LNHDA, CDR2 SQIVND (reference sequence). This CDR3 region has 13 residues.

For this clone: Other DNA sequences in this specimen translate into the identical CDR3. This chain connects TRBV12-3 or TRBV12-4 to TRBJ1-2; D unresolved. This CDR3 has 11 residues. With 5 bases removed from V and 4 bases from J, the gap between germline ends came to 5 bases. CDR3: CASSPGYGYTF. The CDR3 nucleotides are TGTGCCAGCAGTCCCGGCTATGGCTACACCTTC.

The chain carries TRBV24-1 and TRBJ2-7, with TRBD1 matching over 10 bases. Trimming took 4 bases from V and 4 from J; bases not matched to a gene: 6. There are 15 residues in the CDR3. Germline loops: CDR1 KGHDR, CDR2 SFDVKD. The CDR3, as DNA: TGTGCCACCAGTGACCTACCGGGACAGGGGTACGAGCAGTACTTC. Amino acids: CATSDLPGQGYEQYF.

V and J are TRBV28 and TRBJ2-1; 12 bases are shared with TRBD1. V shed 4 bases, J shed 8 bases, and the junction held 6 bases outside the gene matches. Germline values: CDR1 MDHEN, CDR2 SYDVKM. The length of the CDR3 is 15 residues. CDR3 protein: CASSSPGQGAHEQFF. Written as DNA, the CDR3 is TGTGCCAGCAGTTCTCCGGGACAGGGGGCCCATGAGCAGTTCTTC.

V is TRBV6-1 and J is TRBJ1-4; no clear D gene. Germline-derived CDR1 and CDR2 are MNHNS and SASEGT. The CDR3 contains 19 residues. The V gene lost 1 base and the J gene lost 0 bases, with 18 bases spanning the gap. The CDR3 region is CASSEEVGWNYATNEKLFF. Here the CDR3 DNA reads TGTGCCAGCAGTGAAGAGGTCGGTTGGAACTATGCAACTAATGAAAAACTGTTTTTT.

The chain combines TRBV5-6 with TRBJ2-3; 8 positions match TRBD2. There are 14 residues in the CDR3. V was clipped by 4 bases and J by 6 bases; unmatched bases: 7. The V gene's germline CDR1 is SGHDT and CDR2 YYEEEE. The CDR3 coding sequence is TGTGCCAGCAGCCGGAAACCGGGGGGGGATACGCAGTATTTT. Translating it yields CASSRKPGGDTQYF.

The rearrangement links TRBV19 to TRBJ2-2, with a tentative D call TRBD2 (6 bases). The germline V gene encodes CDR1 LNHDA and CDR2 SQIVND (reference sequence). V lost 6 bases to trimming and J lost 8 bases, with 16 bases between them. The CDR3 is 14 amino acids. This CDR3 reads CASSILLGGGELFF. CDR3 DNA sequence: TGTGCCAGTAGCATCCTCCTCGGGGGAGGGGAGCTGTTTTTT.

The chain is built from TRBV2 and TRBJ2-3; TRBD2 might be the D (6 bases). The CDR3 runs 15 residues. The germline V gene has CDR1 SNHLY and CDR2 FYNNEI. V lost 6 bases and J 4 bases, leaving 17 bases between the germline ends. This chain's CDR3 is CASSPDSGGADTQYF. CDR3 nucleotide sequence: TGTGCCAGCAGCCCGGACTCAGGCGGGGCAGATACGCAGTATTTT.

The chain couples TRBV7-9 to TRBJ1-3, with a possible D match to TRBD1 (5 bases). V dropped 0 bases and J dropped 4 bases, with 16 bases sitting between them. The CDR3 covers 17 residues. The germline CDR1 and CDR2 sequences are SEHNR and FQNEAQ (reference sequence). The CDR3 DNA sequence: TGTGCCAGCAGCTTAGCAAGGGGCCCAGCAAGGGGAAACACCATATATTTT. It encodes CASSLARGPARGNTIYF.

The chain joins TRBV7-2 to TRBJ2-7, with D perhaps matching TRBD1 (5 bases). Germline values: CDR1 SGHTA, CDR2 FQGNSA. V was shortened by 3 bases and J by 4 bases, with 16 bases between the two germline ends. This CDR3 contains 15 residues. The CDR3 is CASSLSQGYLYEQYF. CDR3 DNA sequence: TGTGCCAGCAGCTTGTCCCAGGGCTACCTATACGAGCAGTACTTC.

This clone has more than one count but fewer than ten. This chain joins TRBV28 and TRBJ1-1, with D uncertain. Per the germline V gene, CDR1 is MDHEN and CDR2 is SYDVKM. The CDR3 covers 13 residues. V was pared by 10 bases and J by 10 bases, with 22 bases between. CDR3 nucleotides: TGTGCCACCACTCCCCACCCGGGAGGAAGAGCTTTCTTT. This encodes CATTPHPGGRAFF.